This TCR beta chain is drawn from a study of OX40 agonist ivuxolimab in advanced cancers. CDR3 length: 12 amino acids. J was trimmed by 7 bases and V by 7 bases; bases with no gene match: 5. Germline CDR1 reads MNHEY; CDR2 reads SVGAGI. Blood samples were obtained at baseline, cycle 4 day 1, and cycle 7 day 1. About this clone: Antigen specificity is unknown.

Study-wide points: Clonal expansion was seen in CD4+ and CD8+ blood T cells by week 6 at 0.1 to 3.0 mg/kg. Averaged across samples, CD8+ T cells carried more expanded clones than CD4+ did.

Only in-frame clones appear in the TCRdb table, and some are missing; sequencing was by immunoSEQ multiplex PCR. The sample yields about 110,000 clones, 91% seen once. This clonotype originated in an adult with an advanced solid tumor such as melanoma, head and neck, liver or kidney cancer. The chain links TRBV6-5 to TRBJ1-2, with 8 bases matching TRBD1. The sample was CD4+ or CD8+ T cells sorted from blood, taken in a trial of the OX40 agonist ivuxolimab. CDR3 sequence (DNA): TGTGCCAGCAAGCAGGGGGCGGGTGGCTACACCTTC. Encoded protein: CASKQGAGGYTF.